Described below is a single T cell receptor beta chain sequence and its context. Clones were sequenced by immunoSEQ multiplex PCR, and TCRdb holds only the in-frame ones, with some missing. The repertoire consists of roughly 130,000 clones, with 91% occurring once and the leading ten covering approximately 9%. The data belong to a study of control samples from healthy donors and cancer patients. V shed 0 bases and J shed 7 bases, with 19 bases lying between them. The germline gives CDR1 SGHRS, CDR2 YFSETQ. This CDR3 comprises 16 residues. The rearrangement joins TRBV5-1 to TRBJ1-2; perhaps TRBD1 as D (6 bases). Sequencing used blood. This receptor was taken from a man between 18 and 29 years old in good health. The CDR3 bases are TGCGCCAGCAGCTTGGTCTCTTCACAGGGTGGTTTTGGCTACACCTTC. Its translation: CASSLVSSQGGFGYTF.